This T cell receptor beta chain was retrieved from a study of T cells in Graves' hyperthyroidism and ophthalmopathy. Study context: Sampling of peripheral blood happened at initial diagnosis, prior to any treatment.

The CDR3 sequence is 13 residues long. CDR1 and CDR2 from the germline V gene are SGDLS and YYNGEE. V lost 7 bases, J lost 1 base, and 11 bases lay in between. Findings and limits, study-wide: In validation, the model predicted ophthalmopathy. These predictions came a median 6.5 months before onset.

Stable disease denoted Graves' hyperthyroidism without ophthalmopathy progression within 18 months. Patients with uncontrolled infections, other autoimmune diseases, pregnancy or lactation were excluded. RNA transcripts served as the template for amplifying TCR beta CDR3 regions. With the HTBI primer set, the TCR CDR3 went through a first round of RT-PCR. TCRdb recomputed calls from the multiplex PCR reads with MiXCR, one row per CDR3 protein. Of more than 500,000 distinct CDR3 sequences detected, 14% appear once; the ten largest clones hold approximately 15%. Ten or more counts support this clonotype. Its specificity is unknown.

The chain recombines TRBV9 with TRBJ1-1; perhaps TRBD1 as D (5 bases). The sample was blood. This receptor was taken from a woman between 35 and 50 years old with Graves' hyperthyroidism. CDR3 protein: CASGQGTNTEAFF. CDR3 coding DNA: TGTGCCAGCGGGCAGGGTACGAACACTGAAGCTTTCTTT. The full variable domain, completed using reference TRBV9 and TRBJ1-1, is DSGVTQTPKHLITATGQRVTLRCSPRSGDLSVYWYQQSLDQGLQFLIQYYNGEERAKGNILERFSAQQFPDLHSELNLSSLELGDSALYFCASGQGTNTEAFFGQGTRLTVV.